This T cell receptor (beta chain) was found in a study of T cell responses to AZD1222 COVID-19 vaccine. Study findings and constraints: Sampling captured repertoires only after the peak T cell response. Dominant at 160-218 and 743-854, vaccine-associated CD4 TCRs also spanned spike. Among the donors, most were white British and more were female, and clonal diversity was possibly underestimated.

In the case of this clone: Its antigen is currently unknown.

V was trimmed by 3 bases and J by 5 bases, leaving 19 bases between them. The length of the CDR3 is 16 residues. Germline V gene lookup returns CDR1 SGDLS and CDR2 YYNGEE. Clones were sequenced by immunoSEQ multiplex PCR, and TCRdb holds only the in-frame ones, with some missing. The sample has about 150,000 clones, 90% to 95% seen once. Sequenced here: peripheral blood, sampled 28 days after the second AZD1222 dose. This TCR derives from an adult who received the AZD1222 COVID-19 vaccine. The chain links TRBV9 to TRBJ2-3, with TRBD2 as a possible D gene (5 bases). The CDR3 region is CASSAGGSVFQDTQYF. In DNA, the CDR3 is TGTGCCAGCAGCGCAGGAGGAAGCGTTTTCCAAGATACGCAGTATTTT. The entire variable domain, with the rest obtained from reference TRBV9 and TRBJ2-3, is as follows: DSGVTQTPKHLITATGQRVTLRCSPRSGDLSVYWYQQSLDQGLQFLIQYYNGEERAKGNILERFSAQQFPDLHSELNLSSLELGDSALYFCASSAGGSVFQDTQYFGPGTRLTVL.